One and the same sample provided the 14 T cell receptor beta chains below, sequenced in a study of T cells expressing NK-cell markers. From its re-call of the 5' RACE reads, TCRdb lists each CDR3 protein once, without DNA. Found here are some 410,000 distinct CDR3 sequences; the top ten clones hold less than 7.5%. The sequencing input was blood T cells: a sorted CD56 or NKG2C T cell subset, CD4+ or CD8+ T cells, or bulk PBMC T cells (not recorded which). The receptors come from a woman between 18 and 75 years old in good health.

The chain employs TRBV10-3 and TRBJ2-3; the TRBD1 assignment by TCRdb is unverifiable without DNA. Germline CDR1 and CDR2: ENHRY and SYGVKD. The CDR3 is made up of 16 amino acids. The CDR3 loop is CAISGGQGEGTDTQYF.

The chain has TRBV14 and TRBJ2-7; the TCRdb D gene call, TRBD1, has no DNA to confirm it. Germline lookup yields CDR1 SGHDN and CDR2 FVKESK. This CDR3 has 14 residues. CDR3 residues: CASSPQGPPYEQYF. The full variable domain, with the rest looked up from reference TRBV14 and TRBJ2-7, is EAGVTQFPSHSVIEKGQTVTLRCDPISGHDNLYWYRRVMGKEIKFLLHFVKESKQDESGMPNNRFLAERTGGTYSTLKVQPAELEDSGVYFCASSPQGPPYEQYFGPGTRLTVT.

The CDR3 region is CSSGTAYNEQFF. This chain uses TRBV29-1 with TRBJ2-1; the D gene TCRdb calls, TRBD1, cannot be checked with no DNA. CDR3 length: 12 residues. Germline assignment: CDR1 SQVTM and CDR2 ANQGSEA.

This chain links TRBV4-2 with TRBJ2-3; the D gene TCRdb calls, TRBD2, cannot be checked with no DNA. Germline CDR1 is LGHNA and CDR2 is YNFKEQ. The CDR3 runs 16 residues. The CDR3 sequence: CASSESSGSRDDTQYF.

This chain connects TRBV25-1 to TRBJ2-6; TCRdb's D gene call, TRBD1, goes unchecked for lack of DNA. This CDR3 region has 16 residues. CDR1 and CDR2 (germline): MGHDK, SYGVNS. CDR3 in amino acids: CASSPWGVTGANVLTF.

V usage is TRBV5-8 and J usage is TRBJ1-5. Germline-derived CDR1 and CDR2 are SGHTS and YDEGEE. There are 16 residues in the CDR3. This chain's CDR3 is CASSQRTVTVNQPQHF.

This chain connects TRBV5-1 to TRBJ2-2. The CDR3 consists of 15 residues. Germline V gene lookup returns CDR1 SGHRS and CDR2 YFSETQ. The CDR3 is CASSPTGTDTGELFF.

The chain uses TRBV18 and TRBJ2-1; the D gene TCRdb calls, TRBD2, cannot be checked with no DNA. CDR3 length: 16 amino acids. Germline lookup yields CDR1 KGHSH and CDR2 LQKENI. CDR3 sequence reads: CASSAGRGAVYNEQFF.

This sequence joins TRBV29-1 and TRBJ2-2; without DNA, the TCRdb call of TRBD2 cannot be checked. Looked up from germline, CDR1 is SQVTM and CDR2 is ANQGSEA. The CDR3 runs to 14 residues. CDR3 loop: CSVERGVNTGELFF.

The genes are TRBV14 and TRBJ1-2; there is no DNA to check the TCRdb D call of TRBD1. Germline values: CDR1 SGHDN, CDR2 FVKESK. The CDR3 has 13 residues. The CDR3 region is CASSQDSGAGYTF.

V and J are TRBV6-1 and TRBJ2-3; the D gene TCRdb calls, TRBD1, cannot be checked with no DNA. The CDR3 has 14 amino acids. Germline lookup yields CDR1 MNHNS and CDR2 SASEGT. The CDR3 reads CASSRRVATDTQYF.

The V and J genes are TRBV25-1 and TRBJ2-1; no DNA is available, so the TRBD2 call from TCRdb remains unchecked. The germline V gene has CDR1 MGHDK and CDR2 SYGVNS. There are 20 residues in the CDR3. CDR3 amino acids: CASSDTYSGTSGGDVGEQFF.

This chain's CDR3 is CASSESRGSNSPLHF. The chain is built from TRBV10-1 and TRBJ1-6. The CDR3 consists of 15 residues. Germline lookup yields CDR1 WNHNN and CDR2 SYGVQD (reference sequence).

The chain recombines TRBV6-2 or TRBV6-3 with TRBJ2-3; TCRdb indicates TRBD1, and absent DNA this call remains unverified. The CDR3 has 18 residues. Germline CDR1 MNHEY, CDR2 SVGEGT. CDR3 sequence: CASSYETGQRLVTDTQYF.